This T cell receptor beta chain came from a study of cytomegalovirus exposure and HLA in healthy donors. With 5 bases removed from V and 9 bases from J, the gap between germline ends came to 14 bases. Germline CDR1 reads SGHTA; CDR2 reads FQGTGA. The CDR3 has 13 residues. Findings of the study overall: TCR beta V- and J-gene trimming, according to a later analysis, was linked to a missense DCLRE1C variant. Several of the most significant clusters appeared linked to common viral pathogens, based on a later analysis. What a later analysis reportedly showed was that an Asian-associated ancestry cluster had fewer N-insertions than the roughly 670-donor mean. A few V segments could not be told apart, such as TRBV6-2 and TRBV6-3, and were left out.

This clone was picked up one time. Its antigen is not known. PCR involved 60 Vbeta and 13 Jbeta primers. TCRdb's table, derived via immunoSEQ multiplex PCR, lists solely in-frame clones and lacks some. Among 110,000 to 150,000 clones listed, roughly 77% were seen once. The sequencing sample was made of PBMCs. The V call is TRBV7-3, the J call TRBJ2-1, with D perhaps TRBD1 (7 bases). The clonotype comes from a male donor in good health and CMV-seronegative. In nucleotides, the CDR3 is TGTGCCAGCAGCCGTAACAGGGGAGGTGAGCAGTTCTTC. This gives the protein CASSRNRGGEQFF. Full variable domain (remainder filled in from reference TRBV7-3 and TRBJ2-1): GAGVSQTPSNKVTEKGKYVELRCDPISGHTALYWYRQSLGQGPEFLIYFQGTGAADDSGLPNDRFFAVRPEGSVSTLKIQRTERGDSAVYLCASSRNRGGEQFFGPGTRLTVL.